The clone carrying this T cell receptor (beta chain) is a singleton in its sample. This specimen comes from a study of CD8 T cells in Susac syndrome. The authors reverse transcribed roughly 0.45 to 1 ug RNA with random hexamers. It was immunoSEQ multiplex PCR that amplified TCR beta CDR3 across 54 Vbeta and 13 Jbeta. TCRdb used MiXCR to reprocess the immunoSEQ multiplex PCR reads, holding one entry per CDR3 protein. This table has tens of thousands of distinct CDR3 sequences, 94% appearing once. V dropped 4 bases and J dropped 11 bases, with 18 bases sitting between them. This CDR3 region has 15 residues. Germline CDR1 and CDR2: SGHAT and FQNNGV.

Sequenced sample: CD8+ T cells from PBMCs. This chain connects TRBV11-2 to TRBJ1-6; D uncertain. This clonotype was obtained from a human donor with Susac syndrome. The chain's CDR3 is CASSYGPQDLTPLHF. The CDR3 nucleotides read TGTGCCAGCAGCTACGGCCCCCAAGACCTTACACCCCTCCACTTT.